Below, 7 T cell receptor beta chains from the same sample are listed, as sequenced in a study of blood T cell repertoires in COVID-19. The data were produced by immunoSEQ multiplex PCR, yet TCRdb's version contains in-frame clones alone and is incomplete. This table holds 50,000 or so clones, 91% found once. Sequencing was performed on peripheral blood. The receptors stem from a man between 65 and 79 years old with active COVID-19.

CDR3 amino acids: CAWSPSGGEKLFF. In DNA, the CDR3 is TGTGCCTGGAGTCCCTCGGGAGGGGAAAAACTGTTTTTT. The chain couples TRBV30 to TRBJ1-4; unclear D gene. This CDR3 has 13 amino acids. Germline V gives CDR1 GTSNPN, CDR2 SVGIG (reference sequence). With 2 bases removed from V and 8 bases from J, the gap between germline ends came to 12 bases.

The count of this clone is one. V is TRBV30 and J is TRBJ2-5; perhaps TRBD2 as D (6 bases). V lost 2 bases to trimming and J lost 9 bases, with 16 bases between them. CDR1 and CDR2 (germline): GTSNPN, SVGIG (reference sequence). The CDR3 is 13 residues long. The CDR3 is CAWSQIAGPAQYF. CDR3 in DNA: TGTGCCTGGAGTCAAATTGCGGGGCCCGCCCAGTACTTC.

V usage is TRBV5-6 and J usage is TRBJ1-1, with 9 bases lining up with TRBD1. V was clipped by 4 bases and J by 0 bases; unmatched bases: 7. Germline-derived CDR1 and CDR2 are SGHDT and YYEEEE. CDR3 size: 16 residues. This chain's CDR3 is CASSIGTGRVNTEAFF. As DNA, the CDR3 is TGTGCCAGCAGCATCGGGACAGGGAGAGTGAACACTGAAGCTTTCTTT.

The chain couples TRBV19 to TRBJ1-5; D is undetermined. The CDR3 extends over 12 amino acids. CDR1 is LNHDA, CDR2 SQIVND, per germline (reference sequence). The V and J ends lost 10 bases and 6 bases respectively, with 13 bases between them. The CDR3 DNA reads as TGTGCCACACAGATACTCGGTCAGCCCCAGCATTTT. Amino acids: CATQILGQPQHF.

This chain links TRBV5-4 with TRBJ1-1, with 7 bases identical to TRBD1. CDR1 is SGHNT and CDR2 is YYREEE in the germline V gene (reference sequence). This CDR3 has 13 residues. Losses at the gene ends were 7 bases for V and 6 bases for J; bases not matched to a gene: 9. CDR3 nucleotide sequence: TGTGCCAGCGTTCGACAGGGAGATGCTGAAGCTTTCTTT. Residues: CASVRQGDAEAFF. Together with reference TRBV5-4 and TRBJ1-1, the CDR3 gives the full variable domain: ETGVTQSPTHLIKTRGQQVTLRCSSQSGHNTVSWYQQALGQGPQFIFQYYREEENGRGNFPPRFSGLQFPNYSSELNVNALELDDSALYLCASVRQGDAEAFFGQGTRLTVV.

In its sample, this clone was seen a few times. V gene TRBV4-1 combines with J gene TRBJ2-7; D is uncertain. Per germline, CDR1 MGHRA and CDR2 YSYEKL. This CDR3 spans 14 amino acids. Trimming removed 0 bases from V and 3 bases from J, with 9 bases in between. The CDR3 DNA follows: TGCGCCAGCAGCCAAGAAGCGACTGACTACGAGCAGTACTTC. Translated, it gives CASSQEATDYEQYF.

J is TRBJ2-6 and V is TRBV5-1, with D tentatively TRBD2 (6 bases). Deletions cut 7 bases from V and 2 bases from J, with 10 bases between. In germline, CDR1 is SGHRS, CDR2 YFSETQ. This CDR3 has 14 amino acids. The CDR3 nucleotides read TGCGCCAGCGCCGGGAGCACTGGGGCCAACGTCCTGACTTTC. As protein: CASAGSTGANVLTF.